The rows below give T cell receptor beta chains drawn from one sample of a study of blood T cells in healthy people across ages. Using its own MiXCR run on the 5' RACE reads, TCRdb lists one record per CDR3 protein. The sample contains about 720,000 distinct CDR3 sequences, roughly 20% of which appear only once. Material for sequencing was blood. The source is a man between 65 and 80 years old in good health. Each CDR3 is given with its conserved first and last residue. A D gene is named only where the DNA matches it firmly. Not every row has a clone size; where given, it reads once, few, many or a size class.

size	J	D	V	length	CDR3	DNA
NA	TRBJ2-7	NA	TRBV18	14	CASSPLLDSYEQYF	TGTGCCAGCTCCCCATTATTGGATTCCTACGAGCAGTACTTC
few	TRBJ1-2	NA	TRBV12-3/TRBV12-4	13	CASSLRVHYGYTF	TGTGCCAGCAGTCTCAGGGTGCACTATGGCTACACCTTC
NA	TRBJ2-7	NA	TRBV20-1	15	CSARRPAGRSYEQYF	TGCAGTGCTAGACGGCCTGCGGGCCGCTCCTACGAGCAGTACTTC
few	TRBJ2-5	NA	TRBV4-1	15	CASSQGRGNQETQYF	TGCGCCAGCAGCCAAGGAAGGGGGAACCAAGAGACCCAGTACTTC
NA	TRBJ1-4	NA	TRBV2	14	CASSEVGRDGKLFF	TGTGCCAGCAGTGAAGTTGGCAGGGATGGAAAACTGTTTTTT
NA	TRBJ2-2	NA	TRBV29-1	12	CSVEINTGELFF	TGCAGCGTTGAAATCAACACCGGGGAGCTGTTTTTT
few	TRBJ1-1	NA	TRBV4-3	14	CASSQDPQGTPPFF	TGCGCCAGCAGCCAAGATCCCCAGGGTACCCCTCCTTTCTTT
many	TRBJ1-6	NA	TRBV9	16	CASSGGTAVYNSPLHF	TGTGCCAGCAGCGGGGGGACCGCCGTTTATAATTCACCCCTCCACTTT
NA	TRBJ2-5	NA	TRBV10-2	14	CASSEPPYQETQYF	TGCGCCAGCAGTGAGCCCCCATACCAAGAGACCCAGTACTTC
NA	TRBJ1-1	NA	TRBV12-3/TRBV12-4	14	CASGLARQNTEAFF	TGTGCCAGCGGTTTAGCGCGGCAGAACACTGAAGCTTTCTTT
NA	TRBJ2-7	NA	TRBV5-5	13	CASTLSGVYEQYF	TGTGCCAGCACCCTCTCGGGAGTTTACGAGCAGTACTTC
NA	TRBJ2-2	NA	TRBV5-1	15	CASSLGNANTGELFF	TGCGCCAGCAGCTTGGGTAACGCGAACACCGGGGAGCTGTTTTTT
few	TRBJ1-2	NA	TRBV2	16	CASSEMRGRANYGYTF	TGTGCCAGCAGTGAAATGCGGGGGCGAGCTAACTATGGCTACACCTTC
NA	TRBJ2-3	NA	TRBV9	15	CASSVGGVAADTQYF	TGTGCCAGCAGCGTCGGCGGTGTTGCGGCAGATACGCAGTATTTT
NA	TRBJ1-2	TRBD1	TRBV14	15	CASGLSGTGGFGYTF	TGTGCCAGCGGACTTTCCGGGACAGGGGGCTTTGGCTACACCTTC
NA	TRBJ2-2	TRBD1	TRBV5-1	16	CASTLDRVLNTGELFF	TGCGCCAGCACCCTAGACAGGGTGTTGAACACCGGGGAGCTGTTTTTT
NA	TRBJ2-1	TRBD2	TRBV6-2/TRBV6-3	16	CASSYSKSSGPQPQFF	TGTGCCAGCAGTTACTCGAAGTCTAGCGGGCCCCAACCGCAGTTCTTC
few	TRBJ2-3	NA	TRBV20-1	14	CSASSVIKVDTQYF	TGCAGTGCTAGTAGCGTAATTAAGGTAGATACGCAGTATTTT
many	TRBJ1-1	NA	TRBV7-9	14	CASSPEGGNTEAFF	TGTGCCAGCAGTCCAGAAGGGGGGAACACTGAAGCTTTCTTT
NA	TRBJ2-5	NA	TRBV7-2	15	CASSQSGKYQETQYF	TGTGCCAGCAGCCAGTCGGGGAAGTACCAAGAGACCCAGTACTTC
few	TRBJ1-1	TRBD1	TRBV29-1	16	CSVAGGQGARKTEAFF	TGCAGCGTCGCAGGGGGGCAGGGGGCCCGGAAGACTGAAGCTTTCTTT
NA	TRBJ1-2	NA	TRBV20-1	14	CSARDSGGSYGYTF	TGCAGTGCTAGGGACAGTGGGGGTAGCTATGGCTACACCTTC
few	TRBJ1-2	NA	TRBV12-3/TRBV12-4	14	CASSLDRIAYGYTF	TGTGCCAGCAGTTTAGACAGGATAGCCTATGGCTACACCTTC
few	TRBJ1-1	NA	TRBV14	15	CASSEPGHWNAEAFF	TGTGCCAGCAGCGAACCGGGACATTGGAACGCTGAAGCTTTCTTT
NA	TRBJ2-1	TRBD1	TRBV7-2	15	CASSSRQGTHNEQFF	TGTGCCAGCAGCTCTAGACAGGGGACCCACAATGAGCAGTTCTTC
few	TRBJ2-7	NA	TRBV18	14	CASSPTRVQESQYF	TGTGCCAGCTCACCTACACGGGTGCAAGAGTCCCAGTACTTC
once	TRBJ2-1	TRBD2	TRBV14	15	CASSSLAGGYYEQFF	TGTGCCAGCAGCTCACTAGCGGGAGGGTATTATGAGCAGTTCTTC
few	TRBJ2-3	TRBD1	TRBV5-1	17	CASSLDGTGKRKDTQYF	TGCGCCAGCAGCTTGGATGGGACAGGGAAACGGAAAGATACGCAGTATTTT
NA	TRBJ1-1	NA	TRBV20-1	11	CSARDLPEAFF	TGCAGTGCTAGAGACCTTCCTGAAGCTTTCTTT
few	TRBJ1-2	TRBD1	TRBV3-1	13	CASSYQGAQGYTF	TGTGCCAGCAGCTATCAGGGGGCTCAAGGCTACACCTTC
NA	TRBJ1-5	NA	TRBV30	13	CAWANRVDQPQHF	TGTGCCTGGGCTAACAGGGTCGACCAGCCCCAGCATTTT
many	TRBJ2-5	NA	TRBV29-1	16	CSVNREGLSHQETQYF	TGCAGCGTTAATAGAGAGGGATTATCCCACCAAGAGACCCAGTACTTC
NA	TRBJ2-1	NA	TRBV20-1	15	CSARDKDQPYNEQFF	TGCAGTGCTAGAGACAAGGACCAACCCTACAATGAGCAGTTCTTC
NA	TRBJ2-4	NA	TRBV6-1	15	CARDRRDRSKNIQYF	TGTGCCAGGGATCGAAGGGATCGGTCCAAAAACATTCAGTACTTC
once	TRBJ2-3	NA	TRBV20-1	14	CSASRQTGSDTQYF	TGCAGTGCTAGTCGCCAGACTGGAAGTGATACGCAGTATTTT
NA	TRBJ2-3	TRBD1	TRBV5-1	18	CASRPYDLQGARTDTQYF	TGCGCCAGCAGACCGTATGACCTACAGGGGGCTCGCACAGATACGCAGTATTTT
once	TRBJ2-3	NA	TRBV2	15	CASRDQGSRTDTQYF	TGTGCCAGCAGGGATCAGGGATCCCGCACAGATACGCAGTATTTT